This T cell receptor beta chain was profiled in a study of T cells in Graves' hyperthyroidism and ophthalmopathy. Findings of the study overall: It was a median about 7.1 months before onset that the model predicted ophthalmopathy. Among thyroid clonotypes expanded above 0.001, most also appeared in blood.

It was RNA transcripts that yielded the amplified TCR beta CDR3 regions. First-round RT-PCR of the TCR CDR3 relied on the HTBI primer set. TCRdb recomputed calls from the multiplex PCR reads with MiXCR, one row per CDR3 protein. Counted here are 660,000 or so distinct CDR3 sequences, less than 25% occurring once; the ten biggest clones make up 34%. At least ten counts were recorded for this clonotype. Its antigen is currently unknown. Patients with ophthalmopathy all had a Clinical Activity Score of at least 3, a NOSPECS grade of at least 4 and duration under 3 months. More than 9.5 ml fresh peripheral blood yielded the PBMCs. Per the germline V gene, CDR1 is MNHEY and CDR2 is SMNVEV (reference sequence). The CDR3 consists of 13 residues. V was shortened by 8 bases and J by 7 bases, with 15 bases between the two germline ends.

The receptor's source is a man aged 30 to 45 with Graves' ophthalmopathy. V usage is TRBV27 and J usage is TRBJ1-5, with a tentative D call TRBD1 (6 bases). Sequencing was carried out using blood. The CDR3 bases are TGTGCCAGCCGCGGGGACATGAGGCAGCCCCAGCATTTT. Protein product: CASRGDMRQPQHF.